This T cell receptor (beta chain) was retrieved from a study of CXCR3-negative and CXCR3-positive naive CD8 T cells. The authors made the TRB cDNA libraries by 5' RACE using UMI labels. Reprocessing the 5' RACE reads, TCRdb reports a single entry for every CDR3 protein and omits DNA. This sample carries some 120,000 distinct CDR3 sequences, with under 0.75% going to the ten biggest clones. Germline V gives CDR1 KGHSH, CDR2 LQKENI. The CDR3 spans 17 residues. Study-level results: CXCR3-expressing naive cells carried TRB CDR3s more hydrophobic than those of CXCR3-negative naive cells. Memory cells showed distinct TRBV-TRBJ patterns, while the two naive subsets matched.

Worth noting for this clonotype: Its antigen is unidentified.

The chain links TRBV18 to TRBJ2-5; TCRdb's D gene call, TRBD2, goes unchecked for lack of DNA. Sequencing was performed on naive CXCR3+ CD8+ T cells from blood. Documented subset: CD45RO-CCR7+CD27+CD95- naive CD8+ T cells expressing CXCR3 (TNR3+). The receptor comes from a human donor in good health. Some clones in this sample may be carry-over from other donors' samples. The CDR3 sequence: CASSPRDSQGGKETQYF.